This is a list of T cell receptor beta chains from one sample in a study of blood T cell repertoires in COVID-19. Repertoires were generated with immunoSEQ multiplex PCR, while TCRdb's copy carries only in-frame clones and drops some. The data contain fewer than 300,000 clones, 70% to 85% of them singletons. The sample consisted of peripheral blood. The source of these receptors is a human donor with COVID-19, enrolled during active disease. The donor label of this sample is uncertain. The conserved cysteine and the conserved F or W are not part of the CDR3 here. Some rows have no size entry. The others give once, few or many, or a class for an expanded clone.

j_gene: TRBJ2-7
abundance: -
v_gene: TRBV5-1
CDR3aa: ASSLVAGAYEQY

j_gene: TRBJ2-5
abundance: -
v_gene: TRBV7-9
CDR3aa: ASSLLAGQETQY

j_gene: TRBJ1-4
abundance: -
v_gene: TRBV18
CDR3aa: ASSPEHATNEKLF

j_gene: TRBJ2-3
abundance: -
v_gene: TRBV5-1
CDR3aa: ASSLGGALTDTQY

j_gene: TRBJ1-2
abundance: -
v_gene: TRBV3-1/TRBV3-2
CDR3aa: ASSQLPTNYGYT

j_gene: TRBJ1-2
abundance: few
v_gene: TRBV7-9
CDR3aa: ASSETGTGNGYT

j_gene: TRBJ1-1
abundance: -
v_gene: TRBV7-8
CDR3aa: ASSLTGGTNTEAF

j_gene: TRBJ1-1
abundance: -
v_gene: TRBV5-4
CDR3aa: ASSLESYSTEAF

j_gene: TRBJ1-2
abundance: -
v_gene: TRBV6-6
CDR3aa: ASSPDRDGYT

j_gene: TRBJ2-2
abundance: -
v_gene: TRBV19
CDR3aa: ASSRDRNTGELF

j_gene: TRBJ2-7
abundance: -
v_gene: TRBV6-5
CDR3aa: ASRLGLAVYEQY

j_gene: TRBJ2-3
abundance: few
v_gene: TRBV4-3
CDR3aa: ASSQATDTDTQY

j_gene: TRBJ1-1
abundance: -
v_gene: TRBV5-5
CDR3aa: ASSTIQGYRTEAF

j_gene: TRBJ1-5
abundance: -
v_gene: TRBV19
CDR3aa: ASSIPGSNQPQH

j_gene: TRBJ2-1
abundance: -
v_gene: TRBV7-3
CDR3aa: ASSLPGLAGGNNEQF

j_gene: TRBJ2-7
abundance: once
v_gene: TRBV12-5
CDR3aa: ASGLGHPYEQY

j_gene: TRBJ1-1
abundance: -
v_gene: TRBV28
CDR3aa: ASSIPRTGAF

j_gene: TRBJ1-2
abundance: -
v_gene: TRBV7-2
CDR3aa: ASNLGPPGQGYGYT

j_gene: TRBJ1-2
abundance: -
v_gene: TRBV6-2/TRBV6-3
CDR3aa: ASSYGGLDGYT

j_gene: TRBJ2-7
abundance: -
v_gene: TRBV7-2
CDR3aa: ASSLSSGSNYEQY

j_gene: TRBJ2-7
abundance: once
v_gene: TRBV7-9
CDR3aa: ASSYAGDSPYEQY

j_gene: TRBJ1-2
abundance: -
v_gene: TRBV28
CDR3aa: ASSPTSTGKYGYT

j_gene: TRBJ1-6
abundance: -
v_gene: TRBV19
CDR3aa: ASSRQGSSPLH

j_gene: TRBJ1-4
abundance: -
v_gene: TRBV18
CDR3aa: ASSRGTSSNEKLF

j_gene: TRBJ2-1
abundance: -
v_gene: TRBV7-9
CDR3aa: ASSPNLGGYNEQF

j_gene: TRBJ1-1
abundance: once
v_gene: TRBV27
CDR3aa: ASSFSRRGNTEAF

j_gene: TRBJ2-2
abundance: -
v_gene: TRBV30
CDR3aa: AWSPWSAGAGELF

j_gene: TRBJ2-3
abundance: -
v_gene: TRBV5-1
CDR3aa: ASSFKRASFTDTQY

j_gene: TRBJ1-6
abundance: -
v_gene: TRBV28
CDR3aa: ASSWNRSNSPLH

j_gene: TRBJ2-1
abundance: -
v_gene: TRBV30
CDR3aa: AWSQDRDNEQF

j_gene: TRBJ1-6
abundance: -
v_gene: TRBV18
CDR3aa: ASSSTGGRNSPLH

j_gene: TRBJ1-2
abundance: once
v_gene: TRBV19
CDR3aa: ASTLNPTRANYGYT

j_gene: TRBJ2-1
abundance: -
v_gene: TRBV7-8
CDR3aa: ASSLPGSYNEQF

j_gene: TRBJ2-7
abundance: few
v_gene: TRBV27
CDR3aa: ASGSGTAGAYEQY

j_gene: TRBJ1-1
abundance: once
v_gene: TRBV7-3
CDR3aa: ASSPQGVGEAF

j_gene: TRBJ1-4
abundance: -
v_gene: TRBV2
CDR3aa: ASSLETGILF

j_gene: TRBJ2-7
abundance: -
v_gene: TRBV9
CDR3aa: ASSVDLSNAPTGAVYEQY

j_gene: TRBJ2-1
abundance: -
v_gene: TRBV5-1
CDR3aa: ASSLILAGENEQF

j_gene: TRBJ2-4
abundance: once
v_gene: TRBV6-1
CDR3aa: ASSARGLGEGANIQY

j_gene: TRBJ2-7
abundance: -
v_gene: TRBV28
CDR3aa: ASTKQGAPYEQY

j_gene: TRBJ1-5
abundance: -
v_gene: TRBV6-5
CDR3aa: ASQGVPSNQPQH

j_gene: TRBJ1-5
abundance: -
v_gene: TRBV6-4
CDR3aa: ASSEGGGSGPQH

j_gene: TRBJ2-2
abundance: -
v_gene: TRBV30
CDR3aa: AWRPLGAGELF

j_gene: TRBJ1-2
abundance: -
v_gene: TRBV4-3
CDR3aa: ASSQDREGQGRAGRYGYT

j_gene: TRBJ1-6
abundance: -
v_gene: TRBV2
CDR3aa: ASSVRTGKESPLH

j_gene: TRBJ1-5
abundance: -
v_gene: TRBV7-9
CDR3aa: ASSFGGDSNQPQH

j_gene: TRBJ1-5
abundance: few
v_gene: TRBV24-1
CDR3aa: ATSDLPNQPQH

j_gene: TRBJ2-5
abundance: -
v_gene: TRBV7-2
CDR3aa: ASSLGGLLLETQY

j_gene: TRBJ2-1
abundance: -
v_gene: TRBV2
CDR3aa: ASRGTSYNEQF

j_gene: TRBJ1-1
abundance: -
v_gene: TRBV2
CDR3aa: ASNPTVMNTEAF

j_gene: TRBJ2-1
abundance: -
v_gene: TRBV18
CDR3aa: ASSPRAGGSYNEQF

j_gene: TRBJ1-5
abundance: -
v_gene: TRBV28
CDR3aa: ASRALMGNQPQH